This T cell receptor beta chain was identified in a study of beta chain features in type 1 diabetes (dated by TCRdb to the late 2010s). A note on the overall study: Patients and healthy donors did not differ in mean age, gender distribution, total cell number or subset yield. A total of under 120,000,000 sorted cells were examined across all samples, and RNA yield correlated strongly with the number of cells per subset. The study compared TCRB repertoires of sorted circulating CD4+ T cell subsets between recently diagnosed type 1 diabetes patients and matched healthy donors. Regulatory and stem cell-like memory subsets were isolated from only 8 patients and roughly 8 healthy donors, whereas naive and central memory subsets came from all 30 or so donors. Results and caveats for the whole study, not just this receptor: Because small numbers of individuals were included in the HLA sub-analyses, any influence of HLA type on TCRB rearrangement was left unresolved. Because cDNA rather than genomic DNA was sequenced, highly expressing activated cells could have been over-represented, although no difference in activation and CD3 levels was found between groups. Naive, central memory and regulatory TCRB repertoires appeared to be more similar among patients than among healthy donors. At VDJ recombination sites, patients with type 1 diabetes made fewer insertions and deleted more nucleotides, a pattern implying thymic rearrangement abnormalities. Shorter templates might be favored by PCR, yet because patient and control samples were amplified and corrected together, any such skew would affect both groups equally. A moderate but significant shortening of TCRB CDR3 length was observed in type 1 diabetes patients in all four CD4+ subsets.

This clone was picked up a small number of times. What antigen it recognizes has not been identified. Base qualities are not recorded, but no much larger clone differs from it by a single base. A single peripheral blood draw of roughly 0.11 L on average was collected from each donor into heparinised tubes. Using a panel that included CD45RO, CCR7, CD25, CD127, CD95 and CD27, naive, central memory, regulatory and stem cell-like memory CD4+ T cells were sorted on a BD FACSAria II. A purity above 98% was achieved for all sorted populations. PBMCs were separated immediately by Lymphoprep density gradient centrifugation and were stained directly, without being cultured. So that batch effects would be minimized, each experiment stained and sorted samples in pairs, pairing one healthy donor with one patient. Trimming costs V 1 base and J 5 bases, and their ends lie 18 bases apart. Reading the germline V gene gives CDR1 SGHTA and CDR2 FQGNSA. The CDR3 runs 16 amino acids, cysteine and phenylalanine included. Only the CDR3 DNA stays, 48 bases, in frame from base 1.

The entire isolated RNA was reverse transcribed using the High Capacity cDNA Reverse Transcription Kit, and thus expressed TCRB transcripts were sequenced. Deep immunoSEQ sequencing was performed on naive, central memory and regulatory T cell samples, with an average of about 3.6 million total reads per sample. After sorted cells were lysed in RLT buffer, RNA was extracted with DNase-treated RNeasy Micro or Mini kits, with the choice depending on cell number. To prevent cross-contamination, each cell subset was processed individually, whereas patient and healthy donor samples were processed jointly. The immunoSEQ multiplex PCR was used to amplify TCRB sequences from cDNA, yielding 87-bp fragments that span the CDR3 region. Sequencing of the amplicons was done on the Illumina HiSeq platform. The source study handled its data this way. Synthetic template baselines were used to correct PCR bias computationally, reads within Hamming distance 2 were collapsed, and singletons that could not be merged were discarded. Reads were aligned against IMGT to assign V, D and J genes, CDR3 length and insertions or deletions at six rearrangement sites. Within each subset, clonotype counts were normalized to sorted cell number, after which true diversity and Gini coefficients were computed with the tcR R package. The overlap coefficient, calculated on TCRB nucleotide sequences, was used to quantify repertoire sharing. As a proxy for the pre-selection repertoire, out-of-frame TCRB sequences from naive cells were analyzed. The source is immuneACCESS, and TCRdb retained only in-frame sequences with V and J called. Part of the clones is not carried over; for the studies checked, unresolved V genes explain less than half of this, and the remainder is unexplained. V and J calls and clone size are as listed in that table; D and trimming were resolved from the DNA. The sample table contains under 950,000 clones; only one count was recorded for 15% to 20% of them. Of the sample, 0.02% to 0.03% falls within the top ten clones.

The V gene is TRBV7-2 and the J gene is TRBJ2-7, and TRBD2 may be the D gene, going by 6 matching bases. The source is a woman under 30 in good health. The source material was naive CD4+ T cells from blood. The meaning of the sample's cell subset or site label: true naive CD4+ T cells. The CDR3 amino acid sequence is: CASSLEGAGLSDEQYF. In nucleotide form, the sequence is TGTGCCAGCAGCTTAGAGGGTGCGGGACTGAGCGACGAGCAGTACTTC.